This T cell receptor (beta chain) was sequenced during a study of blood T cell repertoires in COVID-19. Looking at the study overall: Whether acute or convalescent, the COVID-19 samples came from the United States, Italy and Spain. The analysed material was cDNA or gDNA that came from T cells, B-cell-depleted T cells, or PBMCs.

After removal of 5 bases from V and 0 bases from J, the junction contained 15 bases not matched to a gene. The CDR3 is 18 amino acids. The germline gives CDR1 SGHRS, CDR2 YFSETQ. Authors' analysis steps: Reference gene primer amplification in the assay estimated nucleated cell counts. The method was immunoSEQ multiplex PCR; TCRdb's version includes in-frame clones alone and lacks a portion of them. That table supplies the V and J calls and clone size; D and trimming were determined from the DNA. Of 100,000 to 150,000 clones listed, more than 90% are singletons. Source material: peripheral blood. The source of this sequence is a man aged 50-59 years with active COVID-19. This chain links TRBV5-1 with TRBJ2-3, with 7 nucleotides matching TRBD1. The CDR3 DNA reads as TGCGCCAGCAGTCCAAGGCCTATCCCACAGGGGAGCACAGATACGCAGTATTTT. This gives the protein CASSPRPIPQGSTDTQYF.